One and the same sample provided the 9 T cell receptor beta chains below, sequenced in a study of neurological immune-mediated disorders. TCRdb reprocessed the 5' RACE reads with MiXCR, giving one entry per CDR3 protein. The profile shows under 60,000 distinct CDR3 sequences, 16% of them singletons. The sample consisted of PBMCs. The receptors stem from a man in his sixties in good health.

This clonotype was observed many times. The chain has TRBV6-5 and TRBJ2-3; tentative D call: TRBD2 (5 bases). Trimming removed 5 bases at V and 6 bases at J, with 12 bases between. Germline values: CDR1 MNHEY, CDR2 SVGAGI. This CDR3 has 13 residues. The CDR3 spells CASSPRVADTQYF. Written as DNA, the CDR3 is TGTGCCAGCAGTCCCCGGGTAGCGGATACGCAGTATTTT.

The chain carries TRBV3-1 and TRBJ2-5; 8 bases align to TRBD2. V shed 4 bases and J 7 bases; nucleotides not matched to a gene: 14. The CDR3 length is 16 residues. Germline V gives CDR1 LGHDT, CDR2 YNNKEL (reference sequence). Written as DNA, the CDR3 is TGTGCCAGCAGCCTTACGTCCGGGGGGGGCCCCCGGACCCAGTACTTC. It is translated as CASSLTSGGGPRTQYF.

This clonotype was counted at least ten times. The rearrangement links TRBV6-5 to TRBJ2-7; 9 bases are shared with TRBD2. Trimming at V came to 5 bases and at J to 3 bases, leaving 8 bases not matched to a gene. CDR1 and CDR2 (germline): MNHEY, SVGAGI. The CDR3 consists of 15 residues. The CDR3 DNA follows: TGTGCCAGCAGTCGGGCGGGGGGGAGTTTCTACGAGCAGTACTTC. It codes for CASSRAGGSFYEQYF.

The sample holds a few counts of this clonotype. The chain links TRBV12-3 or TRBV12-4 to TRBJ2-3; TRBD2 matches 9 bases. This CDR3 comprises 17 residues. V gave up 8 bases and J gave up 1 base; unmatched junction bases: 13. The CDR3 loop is CASPGASGNSRTDTQYF. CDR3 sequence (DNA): TGTGCCAGCCCTGGGGCTAGCGGGAACTCCCGCACAGATACGCAGTATTTT.

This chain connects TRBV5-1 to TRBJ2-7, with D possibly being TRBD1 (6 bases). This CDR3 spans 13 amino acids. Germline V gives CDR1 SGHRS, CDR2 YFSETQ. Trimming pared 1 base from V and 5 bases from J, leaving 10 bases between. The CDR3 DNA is TGCGCCAGCAGCTTGTCTCCAGGGGACGAGCAGTACTTC. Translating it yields CASSLSPGDEQYF. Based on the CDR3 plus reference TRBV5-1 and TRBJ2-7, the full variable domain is KAGVTQTPRYLIKTRGQQVTLSCSPISGHRSVSWYQQTPGQGLQFLFEYFSETQRNKGNFPGRFSGRQFSNSRSEMNVSTLELGDSALYLCASSLSPGDEQYFGPGTRLTVT.

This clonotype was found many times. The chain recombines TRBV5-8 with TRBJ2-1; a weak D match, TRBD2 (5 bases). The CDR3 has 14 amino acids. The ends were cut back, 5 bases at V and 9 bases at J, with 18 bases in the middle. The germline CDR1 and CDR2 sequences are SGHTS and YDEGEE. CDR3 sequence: CASRTRNSAREQFF. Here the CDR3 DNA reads TGTGCCAGCAGAACTAGAAACTCTGCTCGTGAGCAGTTCTTC.

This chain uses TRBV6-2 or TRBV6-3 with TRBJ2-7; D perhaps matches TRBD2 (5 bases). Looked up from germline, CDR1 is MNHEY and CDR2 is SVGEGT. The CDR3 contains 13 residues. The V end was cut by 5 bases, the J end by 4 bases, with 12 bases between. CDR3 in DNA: TGTGCCAGCAGTCGCTCCAGCGGATACGAGCAGTACTTC. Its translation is CASSRSSGYEQYF.

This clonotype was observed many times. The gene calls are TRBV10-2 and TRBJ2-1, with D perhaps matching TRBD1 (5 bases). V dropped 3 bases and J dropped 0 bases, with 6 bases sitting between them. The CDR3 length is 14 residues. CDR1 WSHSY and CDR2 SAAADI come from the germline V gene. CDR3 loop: CASSEGVSYNEQFF. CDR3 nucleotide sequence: TGCGCCAGCAGTGAAGGGGTCTCCTACAATGAGCAGTTCTTC.

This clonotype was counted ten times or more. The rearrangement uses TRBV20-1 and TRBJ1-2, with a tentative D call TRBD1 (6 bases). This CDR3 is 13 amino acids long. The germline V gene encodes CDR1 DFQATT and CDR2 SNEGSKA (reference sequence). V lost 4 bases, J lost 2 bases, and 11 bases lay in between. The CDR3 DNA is TGCAGTGCTATGAACAGGGTCAACTATGGCTACACCTTC. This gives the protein CSAMNRVNYGYTF.